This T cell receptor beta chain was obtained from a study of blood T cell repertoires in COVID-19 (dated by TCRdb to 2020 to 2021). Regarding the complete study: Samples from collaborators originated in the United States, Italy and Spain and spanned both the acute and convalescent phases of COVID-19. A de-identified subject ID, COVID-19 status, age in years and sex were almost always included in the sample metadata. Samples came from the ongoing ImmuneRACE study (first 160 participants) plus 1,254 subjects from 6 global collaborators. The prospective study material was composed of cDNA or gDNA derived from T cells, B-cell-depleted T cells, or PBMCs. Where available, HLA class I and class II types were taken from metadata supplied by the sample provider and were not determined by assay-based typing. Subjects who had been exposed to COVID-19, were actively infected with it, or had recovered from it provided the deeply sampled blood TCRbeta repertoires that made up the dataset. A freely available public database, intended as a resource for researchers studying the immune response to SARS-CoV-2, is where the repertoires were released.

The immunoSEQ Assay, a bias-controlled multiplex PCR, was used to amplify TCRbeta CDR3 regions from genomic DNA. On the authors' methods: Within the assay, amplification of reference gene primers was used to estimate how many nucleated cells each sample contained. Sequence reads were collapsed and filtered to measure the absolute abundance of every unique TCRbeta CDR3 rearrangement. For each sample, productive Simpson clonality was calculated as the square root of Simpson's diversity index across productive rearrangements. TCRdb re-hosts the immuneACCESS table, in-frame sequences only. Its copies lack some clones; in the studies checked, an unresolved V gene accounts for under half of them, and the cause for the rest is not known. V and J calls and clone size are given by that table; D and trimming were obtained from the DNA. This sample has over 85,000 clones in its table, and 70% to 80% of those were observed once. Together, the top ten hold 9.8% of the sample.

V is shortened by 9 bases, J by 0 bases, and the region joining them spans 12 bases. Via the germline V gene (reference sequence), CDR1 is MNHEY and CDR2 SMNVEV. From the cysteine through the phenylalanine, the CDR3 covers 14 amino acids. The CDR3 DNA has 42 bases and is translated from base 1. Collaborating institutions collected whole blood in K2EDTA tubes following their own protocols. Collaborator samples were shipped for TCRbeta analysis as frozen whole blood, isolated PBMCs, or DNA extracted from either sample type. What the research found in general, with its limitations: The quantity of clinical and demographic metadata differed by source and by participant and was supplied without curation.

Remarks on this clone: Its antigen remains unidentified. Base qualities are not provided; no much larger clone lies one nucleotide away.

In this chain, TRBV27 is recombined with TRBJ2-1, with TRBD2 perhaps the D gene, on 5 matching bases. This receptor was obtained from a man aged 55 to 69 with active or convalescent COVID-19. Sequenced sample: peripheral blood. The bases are TGTGCCAGTACCCGAGCGGACTCCTACAATGAGCAGTTCTTC. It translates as CASTRADSYNEQFF.